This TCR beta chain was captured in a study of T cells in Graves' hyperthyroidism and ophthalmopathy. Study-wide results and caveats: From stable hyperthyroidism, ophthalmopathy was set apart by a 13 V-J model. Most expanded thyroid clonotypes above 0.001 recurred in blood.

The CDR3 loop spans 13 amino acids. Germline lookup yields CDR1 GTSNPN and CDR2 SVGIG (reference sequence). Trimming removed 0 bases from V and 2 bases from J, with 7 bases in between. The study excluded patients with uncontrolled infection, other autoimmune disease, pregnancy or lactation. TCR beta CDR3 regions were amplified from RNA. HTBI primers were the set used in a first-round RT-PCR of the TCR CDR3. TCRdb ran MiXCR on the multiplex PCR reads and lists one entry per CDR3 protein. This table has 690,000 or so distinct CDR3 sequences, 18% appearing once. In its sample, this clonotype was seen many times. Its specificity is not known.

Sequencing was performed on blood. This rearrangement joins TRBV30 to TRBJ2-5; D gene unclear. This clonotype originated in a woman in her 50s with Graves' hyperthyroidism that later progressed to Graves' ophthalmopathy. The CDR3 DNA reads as TGTGCCTGGAGTGTAGGCGGACAAGAGACCCAGTACTTC. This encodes CAWSVGGQETQYF.